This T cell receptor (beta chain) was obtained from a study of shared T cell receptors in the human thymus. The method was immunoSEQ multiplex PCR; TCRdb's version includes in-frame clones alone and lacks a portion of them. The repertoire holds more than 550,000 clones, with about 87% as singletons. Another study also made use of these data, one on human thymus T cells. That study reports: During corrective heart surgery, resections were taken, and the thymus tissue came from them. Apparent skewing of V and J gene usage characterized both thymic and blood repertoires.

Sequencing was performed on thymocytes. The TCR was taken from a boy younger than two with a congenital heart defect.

CDR3 loop: CASSPRGVAVTPRGGGYEQYF. DNA of the CDR3: TGTGCCAGCAGCCCTCGGGGTGTAGCTGTAACCCCAAGGGGGGGAGGCTACGAGCAGTACTTC. The chain links TRBV28 to TRBJ2-7; perhaps TRBD2 as D (7 bases). CDR3 length equals 21 residues. Germline loops: CDR1 MDHEN, CDR2 SYDVKM. Trimming shortened V by 6 bases and J by 3 bases, and 36 bases separated the two germline ends.